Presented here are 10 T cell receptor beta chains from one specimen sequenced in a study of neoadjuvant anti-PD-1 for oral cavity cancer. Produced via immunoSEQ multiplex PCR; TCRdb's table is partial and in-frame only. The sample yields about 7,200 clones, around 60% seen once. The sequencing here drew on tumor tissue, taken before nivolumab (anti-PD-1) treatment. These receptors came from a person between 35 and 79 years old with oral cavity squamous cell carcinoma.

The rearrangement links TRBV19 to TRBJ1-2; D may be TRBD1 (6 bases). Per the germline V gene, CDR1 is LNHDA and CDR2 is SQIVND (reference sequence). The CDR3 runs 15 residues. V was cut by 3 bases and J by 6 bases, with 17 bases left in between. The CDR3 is CASSIRGPRADGYTF. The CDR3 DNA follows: TGTGCCAGTAGTATCCGGGGGCCGCGTGCCGATGGCTACACCTTC.

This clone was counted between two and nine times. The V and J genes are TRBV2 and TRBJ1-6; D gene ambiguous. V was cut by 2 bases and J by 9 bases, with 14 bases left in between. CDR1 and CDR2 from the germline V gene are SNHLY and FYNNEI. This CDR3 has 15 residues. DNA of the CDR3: TGTGCCAGCAGTGAACAAACAACCATCGGTTCACCCCTCCACTTT. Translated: CASSEQTTIGSPLHF. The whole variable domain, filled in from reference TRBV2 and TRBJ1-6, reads EPEVTQTPSHQVTQMGQEVILRCVPISNHLYFYWYRQILGQKVEFLVSFYNNEISEKSEIFDDQFSVERPDGSNFTLKIRSTKLEDSAMYFCASSEQTTIGSPLHFGNGTRLTVT.

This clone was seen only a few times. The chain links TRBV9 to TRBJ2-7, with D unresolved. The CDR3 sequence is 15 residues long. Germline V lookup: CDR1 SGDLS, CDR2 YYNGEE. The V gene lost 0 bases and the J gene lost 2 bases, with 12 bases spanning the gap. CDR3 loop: CASSVGGGTAYEQYF. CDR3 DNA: TGTGCCAGCAGCGTAGGAGGCGGAACGGCCTACGAGCAGTACTTC.

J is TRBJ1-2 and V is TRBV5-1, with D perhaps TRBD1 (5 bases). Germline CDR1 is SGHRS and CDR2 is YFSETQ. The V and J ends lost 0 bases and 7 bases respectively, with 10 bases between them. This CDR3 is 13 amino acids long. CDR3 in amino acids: CASSLAEGFGYTF. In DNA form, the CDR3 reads TGCGCCAGCAGCTTGGCCGAGGGGTTTGGCTACACCTTC.

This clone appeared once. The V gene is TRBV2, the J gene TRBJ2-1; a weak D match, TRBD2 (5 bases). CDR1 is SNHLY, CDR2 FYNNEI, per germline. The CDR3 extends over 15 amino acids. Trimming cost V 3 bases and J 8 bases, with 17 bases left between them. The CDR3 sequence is CASSEGAPPRHEQFF. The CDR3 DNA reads TGTGCCAGCAGTGAGGGAGCCCCCCCCCGGCATGAGCAGTTCTTC.

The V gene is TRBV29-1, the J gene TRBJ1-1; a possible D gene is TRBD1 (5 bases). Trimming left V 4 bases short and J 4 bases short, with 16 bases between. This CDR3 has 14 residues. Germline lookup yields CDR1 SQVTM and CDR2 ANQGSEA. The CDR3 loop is CSVGWVQAVTEAFF. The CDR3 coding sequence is TGCAGCGTTGGTTGGGTACAGGCCGTCACTGAAGCTTTCTTT.

The CDR3 region is CASSHPGGNGRKPQHF. The CDR3 DNA is TGTGCCAGCAGTCACCCAGGAGGGAATGGGAGAAAGCCCCAGCATTTT. This chain uses TRBV28 with TRBJ1-5, with D unresolved. Germline V lookup: CDR1 MDHEN, CDR2 SYDVKM. V lost 5 bases and J 8 bases, leaving 22 bases between the germline ends. The CDR3 extends over 16 amino acids.

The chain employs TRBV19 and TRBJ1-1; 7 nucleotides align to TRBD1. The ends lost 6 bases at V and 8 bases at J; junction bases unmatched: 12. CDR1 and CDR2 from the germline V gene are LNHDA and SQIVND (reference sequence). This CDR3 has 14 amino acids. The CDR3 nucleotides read TGTGCCAGTAGAAGTGACAGGGCTCTGACCGAAGCTTTCTTT. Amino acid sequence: CASRSDRALTEAFF.

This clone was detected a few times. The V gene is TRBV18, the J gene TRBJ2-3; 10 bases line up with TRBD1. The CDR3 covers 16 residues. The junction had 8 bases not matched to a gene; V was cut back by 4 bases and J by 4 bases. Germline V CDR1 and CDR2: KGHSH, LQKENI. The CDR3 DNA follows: TGTGCCAGCTCACTTGGGACAGGGGTTAAGCCAGATACGCAGTATTTT. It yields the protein CASSLGTGVKPDTQYF. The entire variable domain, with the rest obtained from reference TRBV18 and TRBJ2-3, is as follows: NAGVMQNPRHLVRRRGQEARLRCSPMKGHSHVYWYRQLPEEGLKFMVYLQKENIIDESGMPKERFSAEFPKEGPSILRIQQVVRGDSAAYFCASSLGTGVKPDTQYFGPGTRLTVL.

CDR3 coding DNA: TGTGCCAGCTCACAACTCCCGGGAGGAACTGAAGCTTTCTTT. Protein sequence: CASSQLPGGTEAFF. The chain joins TRBV18 to TRBJ1-1, with D unclear. The CDR3 sequence is 14 residues long. Germline-derived CDR1 and CDR2 are KGHSH and LQKENI. Trimming took off 4 bases at V and 5 bases at J, with 14 bases between the two ends.